The 31 T cell receptor beta chains below all came from one sample that was sequenced in a study of tumor-infiltrating lymphocytes in primary liver carcinoma (dated by TCRdb to 2017 to 2019). The sequencer was an Illumina HiSeq 2500. A constant-region primer and ProtoScript II reverse transcriptase were used to reverse-transcribe TCRbeta-specific cDNA from 500 ng total RNA. TCRbeta libraries were built with three nested multiplex PCR rounds, a slightly modified ARM-PCR procedure. The first two PCR rounds used multiplex TRBV1-TRBV30 forward primers with a Cbeta reverse primer, each for 10 cycles. The public reads were run again by TCRdb, first through fastp at Q25 and then through MiXCR, and only productive beta chains were kept. A single entry per CDR3 protein holds the most common genes and DNA from its merged rows. This sample comprises about 64,000 distinct CDR3 sequences, over 60% of them detected only once. Together, the top ten hold about 40% of the sample.

Total RNA and DNA were co-extracted without cell sorting from roughly 20-30 mg of bulk tissue using the AllPrep DNA/RNA mini kit. Sequences were obtained from liver tumor tissue from sampling region 4. This specimen's cell subset or site label, interpreted: tumor region T4, right-lateral pole. All receptors derive from a man aged 35-49 years with primary liver carcinoma and hepatitis B virus infection.

On this clonotype itself: Given a much more abundant clone one base away, this may be a read error. J is TRBJ1-2 and V is TRBV28; perhaps TRBD1 as D (5 bases). Germline loops: CDR1 MDHEN, CDR2 SYDVKM. The CDR3 extends over 13 amino acids. The DNA for the CDR3 is TGTGACAGCAGGGACCAAGGGCGTGGGGGCTACACCTTC. It specifies CDSRDQGRGGYTF.

Turning to this clonotype: A junction boundary mismatches the germline segment, possibly from a read error. Written as DNA, the CDR3 is TGTGCCAGTAGCCCTACTAGCGGTGTAGCCAAAACCATTCAGTACTTC. It yields the protein CASSPTSGVAKTIQYF. The V and J genes are TRBV7-9 and TRBJ2-4; TRBD2 agrees at 8 bases. CDR3 length: 16 amino acids. CDR1 is SEHNR and CDR2 is FQNEAQ in the germline V gene (reference sequence).

As concerns this clonotype: This may stem from a read error, because a much larger clone lies one nucleotide away. The J gene is TRBJ2-2, the V gene TRBV7-9; TRBD2 aligns across 16 bases. V lost 5 bases, J lost 6 bases, and 12 bases stayed unmatched. CDR1 SEHNR and CDR2 FQNEAQ come from the germline V gene (reference sequence). The CDR3 runs to 19 residues. CDR3 protein: CASSPRRGLAGGQSGELFF. In DNA form, the CDR3 reads TGTGCCAGCAGCCCTCGGAGGGGACTAGCGGGAGGGCAATCCGGGGAGCTGTTTTTT. The full variable domain, in which reference TRBV7-9 and TRBJ2-2 provide the parts outside the CDR3, is DTGVSQNPRHKITKRGQNVTFRCDPISEHNRLYWYRQTLGQGPEFLTYFQNEAQLEKSRLLSDRFSAERPKGSFSTLEIQRTEQGDSAMYLCASSPRRGLAGGQSGELFFGEGSRLTVL.

The chain couples TRBV4-1 to TRBJ2-7; a weak D match, TRBD1 (5 bases). Germline V gives CDR1 MGHRA, CDR2 YSYEKL. Deletions cut 11 bases from V and 4 bases from J, with 18 bases between. This CDR3 has 13 amino acids. The CDR3 here is CADSHGYGYEQYF. The DNA for the CDR3 is TGCGCCGACAGCCATGGTTACGGGTACGAGCAGTACTTC.

Regarding this clonotype: At one end the junction does not follow the germline gene, possibly because of a read error. The chain recombines TRBV6-5 with TRBJ2-2; the D is unclear. CDR3 length equals 12 residues. Germline-derived CDR1 and CDR2 are MNHEY and SVGAGI. The CDR3 reads CATGMNSGELFF. The CDR3 nucleotides are TGTGCCACCGGTATGAACAGCGGGGAGCTGTTTTTT.

This clonotype was detected ten times or more. The chain joins TRBV6-5 to TRBJ2-1, with TRBD2 identical over 13 bases. CDR3 length equals 15 residues. Trimming removed 6 bases from V and 10 bases from J; junction bases left unmatched: 9. The germline CDR1 and CDR2 sequences are MNHEY and SVGAGI. The CDR3, as DNA: TGTGCCAGCAGACCCGAGGGACTAGCGGGAAACGAGCAGTTCTTC. The encoded protein is CASRPEGLAGNEQFF.

A word on this clonotype: One end of the junction is discordant with germline, which a read error may explain. The chain employs TRBV6-1 and TRBJ2-7; D gene ambiguous. CDR3 length: 14 residues. The V gene's germline CDR1 is MNHNS and CDR2 SASEGT. CDR3 nucleotides: TGTGCCAGCAGTGAAGCGGCAGACGGCCACGAACAGTACTTC. Protein: CASSEAADGHEQYF.

Details on this clonotype: Germline is not matched at one junction end, which may reflect a read error. The chain is built from TRBV11-2 and TRBJ2-7, with TRBD1 matching over 9 bases. CDR1 and CDR2 (germline): SGHAT, FQNNGV. The CDR3 has 15 amino acids. CDR3 in amino acids: CAISLRWTGEDVQYF. DNA for the CDR3: TGTGCCATCAGCTTACGATGGACAGGGGAAGACGTGCAGTACTTC.

The chain uses TRBV5-4 and TRBJ2-7; D ambiguous. CDR1 is SGHNT and CDR2 is YYREEE in the germline V gene (reference sequence). CDR3 size: 12 residues. The V end was cut by 6 bases, the J end by 11 bases, with 18 bases between. The CDR3 DNA reads as TGTGCCAGCAACCAAGATGTGGGGTATAAGTACTTC. Residues: CASNQDVGYKYF.

This clonotype occurred a few times. A much larger clone lies one base from this, so it may be a read error. This sequence joins TRBV10-3 and TRBJ2-1; 9 nucleotides line up with TRBD2. Germline-derived CDR1 and CDR2 are ENHRY and SYGVKD. The CDR3 consists of 16 residues. The CDR3 DNA reads as TGTACCATCATGTCGTTTAGCGGGAGCTCCTACAATGAGCAGTTCTTC. Its translation: CTIMSFSGSSYNEQFF.

With regard to this clonotype: Because it lacks the conserved phenylalanine or tryptophan at the end, this CDR3 is likely a read error. This sequence joins TRBV4-1 and TRBJ2-3; possible D gene TRBD1, 5 bases. Deletions cut 4 bases from V and 12 bases from J, with 14 bases between. The germline V gene has CDR1 MGHRA and CDR2 YSYEKL. The CDR3 consists of 12 residues. CDR3 sequence: CASSPDTWTQYL. CDR3 nucleotides: TGCGCCAGCAGCCCGGACACCTGGACACAGTATCTT.

This clonotype has just one count. Possible read error: a much larger clone is one base away. The rearrangement joins TRBV11-1 to TRBJ2-2; 8 positions agree with TRBD2. Germline V gene sequence: CDR1 SGHAT, CDR2 FQDESV (reference sequence). The CDR3 has 15 residues. DNA of the CDR3: TGTGCCAGCAGCTTAGGGACTAGCCCCACCAGGGAGCAGTTTTTT. This gives the protein CASSLGTSPTREQFF.

The table lists this clonotype with a few counts. This CDR3 fails to terminate in the conserved phenylalanine or tryptophan, so it likely reflects a read error. The chain is built from TRBV11-3 and TRBJ2-7; weak D call: TRBD1 (5 bases). CDR1 is SGHNT, CDR2 YENEEA, per germline. The CDR3 is made up of 13 amino acids. CDR3 region: CASSLGASYEQYL. The CDR3 coding sequence is TGTGCAAGCAGCTTAGGGGCATCTTACGAGCAGTACTTA.

This clonotype was observed a few times. This is likely a read error, given that the CDR3 carries no conserved phenylalanine or tryptophan at its end. The chain is built from TRBV6-5 and TRBJ1-6; no definite D call. The CDR3 has 15 amino acids. Germline CDR1 and CDR2: MNHEY and SVGAGI. The DNA for the CDR3 is TGTGCAAGCAGTAAAACCCTTAGGAAGGAGTCACCCCTCCACATT. It translates to CASSKTLRKESPLHI.

J is TRBJ1-2 and V is TRBV29-1; D is ambiguous. CDR3 size: 11 residues. Germline CDR1 reads SQVTM; CDR2 reads ANQGSEA. V shed 6 bases and J shed 8 bases, with 13 bases lying between them. The CDR3 bases are TGCAGCGTCGTCGAGAGGGAAGGCTACACCTTC. Translation: CSVVEREGYTF.

J is TRBJ2-6 and V is TRBV6-5, with no clear D. Trimming left V 7 bases short and J 5 bases short, with 6 bases between. Germline V gene lookup returns CDR1 MNHEY and CDR2 SVGAGI. The CDR3 has 12 amino acids. The CDR3 loop is CASTEWANVLTF. The DNA of the CDR3 is TGTGCCAGCACCGAGTGGGCCAACGTCCTGACTTTC.

With respect to this clonotype: The CDR3 does not close with the conserved phenylalanine or tryptophan, likely indicating a read error. The chain combines TRBV29-1 with TRBJ2-5; D might be TRBD2 (5 bases). This CDR3 region has 15 residues. Germline lookup yields CDR1 SQVTM and CDR2 ANQGSEA. The germline V and J ends were trimmed by 2 bases and 5 bases, with 18 bases remaining between them. CDR3 sequence: CSVESAAGRPETQYL. CDR3 in DNA: TGCAGCGTTGAATCCGCGGCGGGTAGACCGGAGACCCAGTACCTC.

This clonotype has a count of ten or more. J is TRBJ1-6 and V is TRBV11-2, with D perhaps matching TRBD1 (5 bases). The CDR3 consists of 16 residues. The V end was cut by 1 base, the J end by 4 bases, with 11 bases between. The germline gives CDR1 SGHAT, CDR2 FQNNGV. CDR3 protein: CASSLGDDGYNSPLHF. CDR3 in DNA: TGTGCCAGCAGCTTAGGGGACGACGGTTATAATTCACCCCTCCACTTT.

In the case of this clonotype: Without the conserved terminal phenylalanine or tryptophan, this CDR3 likely stems from a read error. J is TRBJ2-3 and V is TRBV4-3, with D possibly being TRBD1 or TRBD2 (5 bases each). CDR1 and CDR2 (germline): LGHNA, YSLEER. The CDR3 has 15 residues. V was shortened by 4 bases and J by 3 bases, with 14 bases between the two germline ends. The CDR3: CASSRRQGETDTQYL. The DNA of the CDR3 is TGCGCCAGCAGCCGCCGACAAGGGGAGACAGATACGCAGTATTTA.

This clonotype was counted at least ten times. This rearrangement joins TRBV29-1 to TRBJ2-3; tentatively, D is TRBD1 or TRBD2 (6 bases each). CDR3 length: 12 residues. The germline V and J ends were trimmed by 0 bases and 14 bases, with 15 bases remaining between them. Germline V gene sequence: CDR1 SQVTM, CDR2 ANQGSEA. The CDR3 DNA sequence: TGCAGCGTTGAAGAAGAGGCGGGACAATCGTATTTT. Amino acid sequence: CSVEEEAGQSYF.

For this clonotype: One junction end does not reproduce the germline sequence, and a read error may be involved. The chain uses TRBV4-1 and TRBJ2-1, with a weak D call TRBD2 (7 bases). This CDR3 spans 21 amino acids. Germline CDR1 reads MGHRA; CDR2 reads YSYEKL. The CDR3 DNA reads as TGCGCCAGCGGCCAAGGTACGCGGGGGCAGGGGTTTTTCACCCCCACGGATGAACAGTTCTTC. This codes for CASGQGTRGQGFFTPTDEQFF.

In the case of this clonotype: One end of the junction does not line up with germline, which may come from a read error. This sequence joins TRBV5-1 and TRBJ2-2, with TRBD2 matching 8 bases. Germline loops: CDR1 SGHRS, CDR2 YFSETQ. The CDR3 has 15 residues. In nucleotides, the CDR3 is TGCGCCAGCAGCCGACTAGCGTTAAACACCGGGGAGCTGATTTTT. Amino acids: CASSRLALNTGELIF. Full variable domain (outside the CDR3, taken from reference TRBV5-1 and TRBJ2-2): KAGVTQTPRYLIKTRGQQVTLSCSPISGHRSVSWYQQTPGQGLQFLFEYFSETQRNKGNFPGRFSGRQFSNSRSEMNVSTLELGDSALYLCASSRLALNTGELIFGEGSRLTVL.

A word on this clonotype: The junction differs from germline at one of its ends, possibly a read error. This chain connects TRBV11-2 to TRBJ2-3; D gene uncertain. CDR1 is SGHAT, CDR2 FQNNGV, per germline. The CDR3 covers 12 residues. CDR3 in DNA: TGTGACAGCACCCCTGGATGTGATACGCAGTATTTT. Encoded protein: CDSTPGCDTQYF.

In the case of this clonotype: At one of its ends the junction is not consistent with the germline gene, which may arise from a read error. The rearrangement uses TRBV7-8 and TRBJ2-7; D is undetermined. The CDR3 is 13 amino acids. Germline-derived CDR1 and CDR2 are SGHVS and FQNEAQ. As DNA, the CDR3 is TGTGCCAGTAGCTTGGGCCTGGTGGTGGAGCAGTACTTC. Amino acid sequence: CASSLGLVVEQYF.

About this clonotype itself: One junction end disagrees with the germline gene, perhaps due to a read error. The chain uses TRBV4-1 and TRBJ1-2, with D unclear. Germline V gene sequence: CDR1 MGHRA, CDR2 YSYEKL. The CDR3 has 15 amino acids. CDR3 residues: CASSEGGPNIYGYTF. The CDR3 nucleotides are TGTGCCAGCAGCGAGGGAGGACCTAATATCTATGGCTACACCTTC.

The chain couples TRBV11-2 to TRBJ1-1; 8 positions agree with TRBD1. With 1 base clipped from V and 5 bases from J, the junction kept 9 bases outside the gene matches. The CDR3 has 16 amino acids. CDR1 SGHAT and CDR2 FQNNGV come from the germline V gene. CDR3 sequence: CASSLAHRGAGTEAFF. DNA for the CDR3: TGTGCCAGCAGCTTAGCCCACAGGGGGGCGGGAACTGAAGCTTTCTTT.

In its sample, this clonotype was seen once. The conserved phenylalanine or tryptophan normally closing the CDR3 is absent here, so this likely arose from a read error. The chain combines TRBV12-3 or TRBV12-4 with TRBJ2-1, with D perhaps matching TRBD2 (6 bases). The CDR3 is 16 amino acids. V was clipped by 8 bases and J by 10 bases, with 27 bases between them. For the CDR3, the DNA is TGTGCCAGCGCCCGAAAGGGCGGGGATTTACTTAACGAGCAGTTCCTC. Translating it yields CASARKGGDLLNEQFL.

As concerns this clonotype: This may be a read error: a much more frequent sequence differs by one nucleotide. The conserved phenylalanine or tryptophan normally closing the CDR3 is absent here, so this likely arose from a read error. This sequence joins TRBV28 and TRBJ2-7, with 12 bases aligning to TRBD1. The CDR3 spans 14 residues. CDR1 and CDR2 from the germline V gene are MDHEN and SYDVKM. V gave up 11 bases and J gave up 4 bases; unmatched junction bases: 9. As DNA, the CDR3 is TGTGCCGTCGGGGGACAGGGGGCTATTTACGAGCAGTACCTC. Its translation is CAVGGQGAIYEQYL.

This clonotype appeared a single time. At one end, the junction sequence differs from germline, possibly due to a read error. The V gene is TRBV6-2 or TRBV6-3, the J gene TRBJ2-7; tentatively, D is TRBD1 (5 bases). The CDR3 is made up of 13 amino acids. In germline, CDR1 is MNHEY, CDR2 SVGEGT. The CDR3 coding sequence is TGTGTCAGCAGTTACCCAGGGTCCTACGAGCAATACTTC. Translation gives CVSSYPGSYEQYF.

As regards this clonotype: At one boundary the junction diverges from the germline segment, which might be a read error. This rearrangement joins TRBV5-6 to TRBJ2-2, with D possibly being TRBD1 (6 bases). This CDR3 region has 17 residues. Germline CDR1 and CDR2: SGHDT and YYEEEE. The CDR3 spells CASAAQGAPSNTGELFF. The CDR3 DNA reads TGTGCCAGCGCCGCACAGGGTGCTCCATCGAATACCGGGGAGCTGTTTTTT. The full variable domain, in which reference TRBV5-6 and TRBJ2-2 provide the parts outside the CDR3, is DAGVTQSPTHLIKTRGQQVTLRCSPKSGHDTVSWYQQALGQGPQFIFQYYEEEERQRGNFPDRFSGHQFPNYSSELNVNALLLGDSALYLCASAAQGAPSNTGELFFGEGSRLTVL.

As to this clonotype: The CDR3 carries no conserved terminal phenylalanine or tryptophan, so it likely arises from a read error. The DNA is left out, because the CDR3 cannot be placed on it with certainty; the CDR3 is given as TCRdb lists it. The chain joins TRBV28 to TRBJ2-4; the listed D gene, TRBD1, was not tested against the DNA. CDR1 and CDR2 from the germline V gene are MDHEN and SYDVKM. The CDR3 adds up to 11 amino acids, both ends counted. The CDR3 sequence is CASSLFGTVTL.